The present entry profiles one T cell receptor (beta chain) with its context. The antigen remains undetermined. With 3 bases clipped from V and 3 bases from J, the junction kept 1 base outside the gene matches. Per the germline V gene, CDR1 is LNHNV and CDR2 is YYDKDF (reference sequence). The CDR3 runs to 14 residues. This entry comes from a study of CD8+CD57+ T cells in acquired aplastic anemia. The overall study: The sorted CD4+ and CD8+ cells yielded an average roughly 3 ug of DNA. Study outcomes and limitations: Researchers reported that CD8+ Simpson's diversity was not significantly different in patients versus controls.

TCR beta VDJ and CDR3 were profiled, and genomic DNA was the template. Each CDR3 protein is one row after TCRdb ran MiXCR on the reads. The sample has 190,000 or so distinct CDR3 sequences; roughly half are singletons. By flow cytometry, patients selected for sequencing had shown an expansion of CD8+CD57+ cells. All participating patients were living with severe acquired aplastic anemia. The sequenced sample consisted of sorted CD4+, CD8+, or CD8+CD57+ T cells (not recorded which) from PBMCs. The chain carries TRBV15 and TRBJ2-5, with 10 positions matching TRBD1. This clonotype was obtained from a human donor with aplastic anemia. The CDR3 region has the DNA TGTGCCACCAGCAGGGACAGGGGGGAAGAGACCCAGTACTTC. It is translated as CATSRDRGEETQYF.